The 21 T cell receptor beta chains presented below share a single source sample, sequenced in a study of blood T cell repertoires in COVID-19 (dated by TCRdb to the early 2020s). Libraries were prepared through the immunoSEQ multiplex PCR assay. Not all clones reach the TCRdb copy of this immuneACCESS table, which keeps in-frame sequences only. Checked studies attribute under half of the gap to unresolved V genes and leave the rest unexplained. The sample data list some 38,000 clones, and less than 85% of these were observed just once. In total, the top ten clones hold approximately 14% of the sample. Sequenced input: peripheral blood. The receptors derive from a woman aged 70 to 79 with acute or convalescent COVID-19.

CDR3 nucleotide sequence: TGTGCCAGCAGCTTAGATGGAGTTAACTATGGCTACACCTTC. The encoded protein is CASSLDGVNYGYTF. This chain links TRBV7-2 with TRBJ1-2; the D is unclear. The CDR3 is made up of 14 amino acids. Germline loops: CDR1 SGHTA, CDR2 FQGNSA. V shed 1 base and J shed 1 base, with 7 bases lying between them.

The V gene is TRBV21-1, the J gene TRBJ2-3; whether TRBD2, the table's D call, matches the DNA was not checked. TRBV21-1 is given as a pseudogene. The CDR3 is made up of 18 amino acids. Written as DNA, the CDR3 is TGTGCCAGCAGCCCCCAACACCCCTCATATGGGAGGACAGATACGCAGTATTTT. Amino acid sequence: CASSPQHPSYGRTDTQYF.

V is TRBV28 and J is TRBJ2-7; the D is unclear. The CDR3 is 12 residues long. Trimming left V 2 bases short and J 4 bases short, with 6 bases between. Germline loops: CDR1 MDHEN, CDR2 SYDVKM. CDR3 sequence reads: CASSLNRYEQYF. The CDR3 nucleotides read TGTGCCAGCAGTTTAAATCGGTACGAGCAGTACTTC.

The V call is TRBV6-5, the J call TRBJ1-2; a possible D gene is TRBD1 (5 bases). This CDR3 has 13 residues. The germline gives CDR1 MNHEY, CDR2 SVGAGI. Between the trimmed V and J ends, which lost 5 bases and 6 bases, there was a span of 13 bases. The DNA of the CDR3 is TGTGCCAGCAGTCTGCAGGGATGGGATGGCTACACCTTC. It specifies CASSLQGWDGYTF.

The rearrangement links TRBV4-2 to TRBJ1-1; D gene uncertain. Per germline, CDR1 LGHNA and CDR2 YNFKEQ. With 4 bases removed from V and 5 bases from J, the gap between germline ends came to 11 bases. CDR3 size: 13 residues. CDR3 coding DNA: TGTGCCAGCAGCCCCACCGGGGAGACTGAAGCTTTCTTT. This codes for CASSPTGETEAFF.

CDR3 sequence reads: CASSKGGTGLAKNIQYF. CDR3 coding DNA: TGTGCCAGCAGCAAAGGGGGGACTGGACTAGCCAAAAACATTCAGTACTTC. This sequence joins TRBV21-1 and TRBJ2-4; the D call of TRBD2 is as the table states it, not checked on the DNA. TRBV21-1 is termed a pseudogene. The CDR3 covers 17 residues.

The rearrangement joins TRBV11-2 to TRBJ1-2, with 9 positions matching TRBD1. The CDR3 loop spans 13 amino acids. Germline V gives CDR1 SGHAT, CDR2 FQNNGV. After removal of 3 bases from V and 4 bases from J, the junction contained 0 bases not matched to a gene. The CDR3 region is CASSLGQGYGYTF. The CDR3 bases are TGTGCCAGCAGCTTGGGACAGGGCTATGGCTACACCTTC.

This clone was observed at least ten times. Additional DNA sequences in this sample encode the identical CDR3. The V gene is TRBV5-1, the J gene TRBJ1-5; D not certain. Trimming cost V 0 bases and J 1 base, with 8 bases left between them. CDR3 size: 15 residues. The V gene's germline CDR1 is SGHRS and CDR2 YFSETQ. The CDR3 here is CASSLAGGSNQPQHF. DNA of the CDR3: TGCGCCAGCAGCTTGGCCGGAGGGAGCAATCAGCCCCAGCATTTT.

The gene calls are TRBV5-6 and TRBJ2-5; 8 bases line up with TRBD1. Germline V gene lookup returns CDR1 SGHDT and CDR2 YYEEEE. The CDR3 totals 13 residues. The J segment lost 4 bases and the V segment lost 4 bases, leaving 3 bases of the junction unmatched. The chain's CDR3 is CASSPQGGETQYF. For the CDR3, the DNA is TGTGCCAGCAGCCCACAGGGGGGAGAGACCCAGTACTTC.

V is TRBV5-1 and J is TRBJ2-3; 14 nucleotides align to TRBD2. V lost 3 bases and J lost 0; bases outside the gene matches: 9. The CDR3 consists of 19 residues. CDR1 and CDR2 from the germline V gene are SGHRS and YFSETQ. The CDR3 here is CASSWTSGRPLGSTDTQYF. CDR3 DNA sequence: TGCGCCAGCAGCTGGACTAGCGGGAGGCCCCTAGGGAGCACAGATACGCAGTATTTT.

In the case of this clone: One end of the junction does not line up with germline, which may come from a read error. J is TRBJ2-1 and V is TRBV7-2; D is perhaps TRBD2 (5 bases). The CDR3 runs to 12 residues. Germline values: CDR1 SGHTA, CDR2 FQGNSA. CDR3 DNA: TGTGCCAGCAGCCTAGCCCCGGGGGAGCAGTTCTTC. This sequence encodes CASSLAPGEQFF.

CDR3 bases: TGTGCCAGCAGCTCCCGACGACTAGCGGGGGGCCAGGGAGATACGCAGTATTTT. Its protein product is CASSSRRLAGGQGDTQYF. J is TRBJ2-3 and V is TRBV7-6, with 13 positions matching TRBD2. Unmatched junction bases numbered 12, after V lost 4 bases and J lost 5 bases. The germline CDR1 and CDR2 sequences are SGHVS and FNYEAQ. This CDR3 comprises 18 residues. The variable domain in full, with the rest retrieved from reference TRBV7-6 and TRBJ2-3, is GAGVSQSPRYKVTKRGQDVALRCDPISGHVSLYWYRQALGQGPEFLTYFNYEAQQDKSGLPNDRFSAERPEGSISTLTIQRTEQRDSAMYRCASSSRRLAGGQGDTQYFGPGTRLTVL.

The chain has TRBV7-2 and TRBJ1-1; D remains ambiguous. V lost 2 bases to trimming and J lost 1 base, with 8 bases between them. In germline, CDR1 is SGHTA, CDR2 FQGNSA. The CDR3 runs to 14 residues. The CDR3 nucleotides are TGTGCCAGCAGCTTAAAGCTAGGGAACACTGAAGCTTTCTTT. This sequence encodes CASSLKLGNTEAFF.

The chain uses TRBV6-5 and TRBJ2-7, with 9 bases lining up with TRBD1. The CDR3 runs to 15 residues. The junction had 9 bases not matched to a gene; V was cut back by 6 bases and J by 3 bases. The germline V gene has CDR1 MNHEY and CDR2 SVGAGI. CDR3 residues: CASSKGQGMHYEQYF. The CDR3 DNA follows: TGTGCCAGCAGCAAGGGACAGGGAATGCACTACGAGCAGTACTTC.

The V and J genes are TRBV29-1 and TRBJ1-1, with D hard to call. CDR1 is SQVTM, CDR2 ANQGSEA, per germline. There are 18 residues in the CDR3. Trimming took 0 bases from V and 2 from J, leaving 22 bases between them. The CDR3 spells CSVEDTLGWGEHNTEAFF. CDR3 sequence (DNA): TGCAGCGTTGAAGACACCCTAGGGTGGGGAGAGCACAACACTGAAGCTTTCTTT.

CDR3 region: CASSYAPRDGYTF. In DNA form, the CDR3 reads TGTGCCAGCAGTTACGCTCCCAGGGATGGCTACACCTTC. This chain connects TRBV6-5 to TRBJ1-2; TRBD1 might be the D (5 bases). V lost 2 bases and J lost 6, with 10 bases in between. Germline V gene lookup returns CDR1 MNHEY and CDR2 SVGAGI. The CDR3 loop spans 13 amino acids.

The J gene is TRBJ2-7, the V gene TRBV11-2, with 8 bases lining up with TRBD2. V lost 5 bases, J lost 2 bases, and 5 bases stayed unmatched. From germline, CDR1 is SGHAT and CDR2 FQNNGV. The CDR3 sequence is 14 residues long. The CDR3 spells CASSRRLATYEQYF. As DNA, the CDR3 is TGTGCCAGCAGCCGGAGACTAGCGACCTACGAGCAGTACTTC.

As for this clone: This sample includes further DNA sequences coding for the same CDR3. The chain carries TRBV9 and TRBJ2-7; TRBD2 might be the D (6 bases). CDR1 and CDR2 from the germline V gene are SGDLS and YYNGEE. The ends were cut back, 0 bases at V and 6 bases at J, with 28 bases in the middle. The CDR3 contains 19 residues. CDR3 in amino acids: CASSVVGGAGAPNLGEQYF. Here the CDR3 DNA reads TGTGCCAGCAGCGTAGTAGGAGGGGCGGGCGCCCCTAACCTGGGCGAGCAGTACTTC.

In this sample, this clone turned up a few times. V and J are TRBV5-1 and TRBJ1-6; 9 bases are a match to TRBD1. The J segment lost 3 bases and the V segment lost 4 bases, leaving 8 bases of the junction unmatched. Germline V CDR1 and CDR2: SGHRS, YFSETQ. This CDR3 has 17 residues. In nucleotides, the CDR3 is TGCGCCAGCAGCCCCGTCGGGACAGGGCTCTATAATTCACCCCTCCACTTT. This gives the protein CASSPVGTGLYNSPLHF. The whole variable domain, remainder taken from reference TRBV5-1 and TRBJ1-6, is KAGVTQTPRYLIKTRGQQVTLSCSPISGHRSVSWYQQTPGQGLQFLFEYFSETQRNKGNFPGRFSGRQFSNSRSEMNVSTLELGDSALYLCASSPVGTGLYNSPLHFGNGTRLTVT.

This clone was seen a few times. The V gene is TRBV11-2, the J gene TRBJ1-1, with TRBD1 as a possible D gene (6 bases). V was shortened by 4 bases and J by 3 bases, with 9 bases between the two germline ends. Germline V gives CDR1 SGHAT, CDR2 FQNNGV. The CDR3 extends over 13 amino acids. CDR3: CASSSQGDTEAFF. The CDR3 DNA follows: TGTGCCAGCAGCTCACAGGGAGACACTGAAGCTTTCTTT.

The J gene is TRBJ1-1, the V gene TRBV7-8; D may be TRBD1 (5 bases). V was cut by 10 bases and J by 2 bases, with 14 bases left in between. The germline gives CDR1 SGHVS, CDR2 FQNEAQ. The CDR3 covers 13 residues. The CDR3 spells CATTTDLNTEAFF. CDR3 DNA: TGTGCCACCACGACAGATCTTAACACTGAAGCTTTCTTT.